Listed below are T cell receptor beta chains from one sample, sequenced in a study of blood T cell repertoires in COVID-19. Only in-frame clones appear in the TCRdb table, and some are missing; sequencing was by immunoSEQ multiplex PCR. The sample includes about 170,000 clones, 80% to 90% of them seen just once. The sequenced material came from peripheral blood. The receptors come from a woman in her fifties or sixties with COVID-19, enrolled during active disease. CDR3s include the opening cysteine and the closing phenylalanine or tryptophan. The D gene is left open where the match is weak. Not all rows give a size; the values are once, few, many and, for expanded clones, a class.

clone_size	d_call	cdr3_length	j_call	v_call	cdr3_nt	cdr3_aa
.	TRBD1	15	TRBJ2-7	TRBV6-5	TGTGCCAGCAGTTACTCCGGGACAGCAACCTACGAGCAGTACTTC	CASSYSGTATYEQYF
.	TRBD2	15	TRBJ2-3	TRBV19	TGTGCCAGTACCCGACTAGCGGGGGGCACAGATACGCAGTATTTT	CASTRLAGGTDTQYF
.	TRBD1	13	TRBJ1-1	TRBV11-2	TGTGCCAGCAGTTTACAGGGGATGGCTGAAGCTTTCTTT	CASSLQGMAEAFF
.	.	14	TRBJ2-7	TRBV15	TGTGCCACCGGGCAGGGCGGTAACTCCTACGAGCAGTACTTC	CATGQGGNSYEQYF
.	.	11	TRBJ2-4	TRBV6-5	TGTGCCAGCAGAGCGAACAGGGCGGAGTACTTC	CASRANRAEYF
.	.	14	TRBJ1-1	TRBV6-6	TGTGCCAGCAGTCCGCGGGGGGGGGACACTGAAGCTTTCTTT	CASSPRGGDTEAFF
.	.	13	TRBJ1-1	TRBV6-5	TGTGCCAGCAGTTACACTGGGGGGACTGAAGCTTTCTTT	CASSYTGGTEAFF
.	.	14	TRBJ1-2	TRBV7-2	TGTGCCAGCAGCTTAGGTGCAGAATACTATGGCTACACCTTC	CASSLGAEYYGYTF
.	TRBD1	17	TRBJ1-3	TRBV7-8	TGTGCCAGCAGCCGTCTAACTCAGGGGGCGGCTGGAAACACCATATATTTT	CASSRLTQGAAGNTIYF
once	.	13	TRBJ1-6	TRBV27	TGTGCCAGCACCCCGGACAGACCGCCCCCCCTCCACTTT	CASTPDRPPPLHF
.	TRBD2	15	TRBJ2-7	TRBV11-3	TGTGCCAGCAGCTCCCTACTAGCGGGAACCTACGAGCAGTACTTC	CASSSLLAGTYEQYF
.	.	15	TRBJ1-2	TRBV7-2	TGTGCCAGCAGCTTAGCCCCTAAAATACGGGATGGCTACACCTTC	CASSLAPKIRDGYTF
once	TRBD2	17	TRBJ2-7	TRBV14	TGTGCCAGCAGCCAAGAGGGCGGGACTAGCGGGACCTACGAGCAGTACTTC	CASSQEGGTSGTYEQYF
.	.	12	TRBJ2-7	TRBV6-5	TGTGCCTGGGGAGAGTGGGGCTACGAGCAGTACTTC	CAWGEWGYEQYF
.	TRBD1	13	TRBJ2-3	TRBV3-1/TRBV3-2	TGTGCCAGCAGCGGACAGGGCTCTGGTACGCAGTATTTT	CASSGQGSGTQYF
.	.	14	TRBJ2-3	TRBV7-2	TGTGCCAGCAGCTTAAGGGGTAGCAGAGATACGCAGTATTTT	CASSLRGSRDTQYF
.	.	15	TRBJ1-1	TRBV15	TGTGCCACCAGCAGAGTACTGGGCGTCTACACTGAAGCTTTCTTT	CATSRVLGVYTEAFF